This T cell receptor (beta chain) was identified during a study of graft-versus-host responses after intestinal transplantation (dated by TCRdb to the early 2020s). For the study in its entirety: The transplants that recipients got were multivisceral, liver-intestinal, or isolated intestinal. All recipients received anti-thymocyte globulin induction followed by maintenance tacrolimus and steroids for about three years. After intestinal transplantation, graft-versus-host and host-versus-graft alloreactive T cell clones were followed in the graft, circulation and bone marrow using bulk TCR-beta CDR3 sequencing. To identify alloreactive clones, pre-transplant mixed lymphocyte reaction products were sequenced and compared with unstimulated pre-transplant donor and recipient T cells. A cohort of about 25 intestinal transplant recipients, including one retransplant, was enrolled, and a few patients lacking pretransplant specimens were excluded. A peak of at least 4% donor T cells among recipient peripheral blood mononuclear cells was the definition used for donor T cell macrochimerism. Rather than going through the commercial service, samples from three later patients were sequenced in-house on an Illumina MiSeq and processed with MiXCR. The paper as a whole reports these results and caveats: The conclusions were limited by the relatively low number and heterogeneity of the intestinal transplant patients. GvH clones turned up in recipient bone marrow, with some appearing earlier in ileal mucosa or blood, a pattern consistent with an intestinal mucosal origin. High GvH to HvG T cell clonal ratios were observed in the allografts of patients with donor T cell macrochimerism. Early after transplant, peak levels of circulating GvH clones were found to be associated with declines in HvG clones.

Blood samples were collected up to 4 times in the first month after transplant and then at least monthly when available. This clone came up once. Which antigen it targets is not known. Base quality data are lacking; no much larger clone is found one base away. According to the germline V gene, CDR1 reads SQVTM and CDR2 reads ANQGSEA. Measured from the cysteine to the phenylalanine, the CDR3 is 12 residues long. The kept DNA is CDR3 alone, 36 bases in frame from the first base. V is pared back by 5 bases and J by 1 base, with 7 bases lying between the germline termini. The protocol used for the library was the immunoSEQ multiplex PCR assay. For most patients, genomic DNA was subjected to high-throughput TCR-beta CDR3 sequencing by Adaptive Biotechnologies. In the paper's pipeline: TCR sequencing data were retrieved from Adaptive's ImmunoSEQ software for 15 to 20 patients, whereas a few other patients were processed with MiXCR and VDJtools. CDR3 nucleotide sequences shared between donor and recipient were removed because the origin of such sequences could not be assigned. At least 2-fold expansion over unstimulated cells and a minimum CFSE-low frequency of 0.002% (template counts) or 0.001% (read counts) were required for clones to be classified as alloreactive. Clones detected in sequenced pre-transplant spleen, lymph node, or MLR CFSE-low populations of the donor or recipient were defined as mappable. The cumulative frequency of alloreactive clones was calculated as a percentage of all sequences, weighted by copy number. The clones in this table, taken by TCRdb from immuneACCESS, are in-frame only. Not every clone is retained; where verified, under half of the shortfall comes from an unresolved V gene, and the cause of the rest is unknown. V, J and clone size derive from that table, while D and trimming were established from the DNA sequence. The table for this sample lists tens of thousands of clones; around 92% of them were counted only once. The ten largest account for 0.69% of the sample.

Here the sequenced sample was PBMCs, taken 98 days after intestinal transplantation. This receptor was taken from a human patient who received an intestinal transplant, so some T cells may come from the graft donor. The chain is assembled from TRBV29-1 and TRBJ2-3; the D segment could be TRBD2, given 6 matching bases. In nucleotide form, the sequence is TGCAGCGTTACGGGGGGCACAGATACGCAGTATTTT. Its product reads: CSVTGGTDTQYF.